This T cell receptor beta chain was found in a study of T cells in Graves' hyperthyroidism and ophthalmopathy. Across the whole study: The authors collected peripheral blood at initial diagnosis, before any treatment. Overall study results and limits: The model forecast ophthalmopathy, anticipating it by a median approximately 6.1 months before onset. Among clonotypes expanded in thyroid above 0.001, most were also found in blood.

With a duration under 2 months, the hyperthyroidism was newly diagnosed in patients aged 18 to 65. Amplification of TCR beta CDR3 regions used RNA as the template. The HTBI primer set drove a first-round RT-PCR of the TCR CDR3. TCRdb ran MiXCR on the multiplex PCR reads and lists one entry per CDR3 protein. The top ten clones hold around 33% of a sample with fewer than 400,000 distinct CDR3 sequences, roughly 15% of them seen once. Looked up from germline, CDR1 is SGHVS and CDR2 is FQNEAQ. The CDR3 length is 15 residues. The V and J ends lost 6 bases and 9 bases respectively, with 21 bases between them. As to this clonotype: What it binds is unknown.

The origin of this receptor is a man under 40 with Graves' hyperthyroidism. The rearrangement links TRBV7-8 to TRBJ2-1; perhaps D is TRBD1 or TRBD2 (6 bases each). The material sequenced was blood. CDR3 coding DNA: TGTGCCAGCAGGCCTCCGGGGGCCCCGGGGAGTGAGCAGTTCTTC. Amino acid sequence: CASRPPGAPGSEQFF.